This T cell receptor (beta chain) was documented in a study of CD8 T cells in ankylosing spondylitis. Findings of the study overall: Made up of fewer than 10 highly homologous variants, a TCR beta motif appeared characteristic of ankylosing spondylitis blood. According to the report, clones linked to the disease were significantly enriched in matched synovial fluid samples taken from ankylosing spondylitis patients.

CDR3 length equals 13 residues. CDR1 is SGHRS, CDR2 YFSETQ, per germline. Trimming took off 7 bases at V and 4 bases at J, with 13 bases between the two ends. As concerns this clonotype: The antigen is undetermined.

Quantitative barcoded 5'-RACE was used to prepare TCR beta libraries. Using its own MiXCR run on the 5' RACE reads, TCRdb lists one record per CDR3 protein. The table has about 140,000 distinct CDR3 sequences, roughly 30% seen once. The J gene is TRBJ2-3, the V gene TRBV5-1; D perhaps matches TRBD2 (6 bases). The source material was synovial fluid, either unsorted or a sorted T cell fraction (not recorded which). The origin of this receptor is a male donor with ankylosing spondylitis. Here the CDR3 DNA reads TGCGCCAGCTCTAATCCGGGGGCAGATACGCAGTATTTT. Amino acid sequence: CASSNPGADTQYF.